These 21 T cell receptor beta chains came from one sample sequenced in a study of T cell clonality in common variable immunodeficiency. Clones were read by immunoSEQ multiplex PCR, and TCRdb kept only the in-frame ones, dropping some. Recorded here are about 81,000 clones, none singletons. Specimen: peripheral blood mononuclear cells. The receptor set was obtained from a person aged 18 to 75 in good health.

There are many counts of this clone. The read ends 3 residues early relative to the CDR3; the germline J gene fills the gap. The chain carries TRBV14 and TRBJ2-7; 8 bases are shared with TRBD1. Trimming took 1 base from V and 2 from J; bases not matched to a gene: 4. The CDR3 is made up of 15 amino acids. Germline V gene lookup returns CDR1 SGHDN and CDR2 FVKESK. The sequenced part of the CDR3 DNA is TGTGCCAGCAGCCAAGGACAGGGGTTCCCCTACGAG. Translating it yields CASSQGQGFPYE. The whole CDR3 is CASSQGQGFPYEQYF. The full variable domain, completed using reference TRBV14 and TRBJ2-7, is EAGVTQFPSHSVIEKGQTVTLRCDPISGHDNLYWYRRVMGKEIKFLLHFVKESKQDESGMPNNRFLAERTGGTYSTLKVQPAELEDSGVYFCASSQGQGFPYEQYFGPGTRLTVT.

This clone was recorded at least ten times. Read data end 3 residues before the CDR3 end; the end is taken from the germline J gene. The chain employs TRBV19 and TRBJ1-2; tentative D call: TRBD1 (6 bases). V gave up 5 bases and J gave up 6 bases, with 19 bases separating them. There are 15 residues in the CDR3. Germline CDR1 and CDR2: LNHDA and SQIVND (reference sequence). The CDR3 region is CASSLQGRPLDGYTF. The part of the CDR3 DNA that was read is TGTGCCAGTAGTTTACAGGGCCGCCCCCTAGATGGC.

This clone was detected many times. Read sequence stops 3 residues before the CDR3 end, and the germline J gene provides the missing end. The chain combines TRBV6-4 with TRBJ2-5; the match to TRBD1 covers 7 bases. The trim removed 6 bases at V and 5 bases at J, leaving 6 bases unmatched. CDR3 size: 13 residues. CDR1 is MRHNA and CDR2 is SNTAGT in the germline V gene. The CDR3 bases that were read are TGTGCCAGCAGCCAAATGACAGGGGAGACC. Residues: CASSQMTGET. The CDR3, in full, reads CASSQMTGETQYF.

This clone has a count of ten or more. The CDR3 extends 3 residues past the end of the read, so its final part is completed from the germline J gene. The genes are TRBV11-2 and TRBJ2-1, with D possibly called TRBD1 or TRBD2 (5 bases each). CDR3 length: 13 residues. The V gene's germline CDR1 is SGHAT and CDR2 FQNNGV. V lost 7 bases and J 8 bases, leaving 15 bases between the germline ends. The CDR3 DNA, read in part, is TGTGCCAGCACCGGCGGCCGAGGGGATGAG. Translated, it gives CASTGGRGDE. The full CDR3 protein reads CASTGGRGDEQFF.

This clone was recorded many times. The read ends 3 residues before the CDR3 terminus; that terminus is restored from the germline J gene. This chain links TRBV7-9 with TRBJ1-2; D gene ambiguous. V was cut by 0 bases and J by 5 bases, with 10 bases left in between. The germline CDR1 and CDR2 sequences are SEHNR and FQNEAQ (reference sequence). The CDR3 has 14 residues. The part of the CDR3 DNA that was read is TGTGCCAGCAGCTTAGCCTACGAGAGTTATGGC. Translated: CASSLAYESYG. The CDR3 in its entirety is CASSLAYESYGYTF.

This clone has a count of ten or more. Read data end 3 residues before the CDR3 end; the end is taken from the germline J gene. V and J are TRBV19 and TRBJ2-7, with a weak D call TRBD1 (5 bases). The CDR3 contains 13 residues. The V gene lost 5 bases and the J gene lost 3 bases, with 11 bases spanning the gap. The germline V gene encodes CDR1 LNHDA and CDR2 SQIVND (reference sequence). The CDR3 sequence is CASSLPGIYEQYF. The CDR3 DNA, read in part, is TGTGCCAGTAGTCTACCAGGGATCTACGAG.

This clone came up many times. The read falls 3 residues short of the CDR3 end, and the missing part is taken from the germline J gene. Other nucleotide sequences from this sample produce the same CDR3. The gene calls are TRBV7-2 and TRBJ1-5; D is possibly TRBD1 (5 bases). The CDR3 is 13 amino acids. Germline V gene data show CDR1 as SGHTA and CDR2 as FQGNSA. V was trimmed by 2 bases and J by 4 bases, leaving 6 bases between them. Incomplete CDR3 DNA: TGTGCCAGCAGCTTAAGGGGAAATCAGCCC. Its translation: CASSLRGNQP. The whole CDR3 protein is CASSLRGNQPQHF.

This clone was detected many times. The read halts 3 residues ahead of the CDR3 end, with the missing end drawn from the germline J gene. The rearrangement links TRBV7-2 to TRBJ2-5, with TRBD2 identical over 9 bases. The CDR3 contains 14 residues. In germline, CDR1 is SGHTA, CDR2 FQGNSA. V was pared by 4 bases and J by 3 bases, with 3 bases of the junction left unmatched. The CDR3 region is CASSYRLAEETQYF. The sequenced CDR3 bases are TGTGCCAGCAGCTACAGACTAGCGGAAGAGACC.

At least ten counts were recorded for this clone. The CDR3 goes on 3 residues after the read ends, and that part is filled in from the germline J gene. The chain is built from TRBV7-2 and TRBJ2-7; TRBD1 matches at 8 bases. The CDR3 consists of 14 residues. CDR1 and CDR2 from the germline V gene are SGHTA and FQGNSA. The V gene end was trimmed by 5 bases and the J gene end by 2 bases; junction bases not matched to a gene: 5. CDR3: CASSVTGVPYEQYF. The DNA read from the CDR3 is TGTGCCAGCAGCGTGACAGGGGTACCCTACGAG. Looking up the rest from reference TRBV7-2 and TRBJ2-7 gives the full variable domain: GAGVSQSPSNKVTEKGKDVELRCDPISGHTALYWYRQSLGQGLEFLIYFQGNSAPDKSGLPSDRFSAERTGGSVSTLTIQRTQQEDSAVYLCASSVTGVPYEQYFGPGTRLTVT.

This clone was observed at least ten times. The CDR3 end lies 3 residues beyond the end of the read and is filled in from the germline J gene. V gene TRBV14 combines with J gene TRBJ2-3, with D perhaps TRBD1 (6 bases). Germline V CDR1 and CDR2: SGHDN, FVKESK. V was cut by 1 base and J by 0 bases, with 11 bases left in between. The CDR3 contains 16 residues. CDR3 DNA, as far as it was read: TGTGCCAGCAGCCAAGTGGCAGGGGCAAGCACAGATACG. The encoded protein is CASSQVAGASTDT. The full CDR3 protein reads CASSQVAGASTDTQYF.

This clone was seen many times. This CDR3 is CASSDLETQYF. CDR3 bases read: TGTGCCAGCAGTGACTTAGAGACC. This chain links TRBV12-3 or TRBV12-4 with TRBJ2-5; D remains ambiguous. The sequenced fragment ends 3 residues before the CDR3 boundary, so the rest is inferred from the germline J gene. CDR3 length: 11 amino acids. Trimming left V 5 bases short and J 4 bases short, with 5 bases between.

This clone was counted ten times or more. Here the CDR3 reads CAWRSQGNSPLHF. The part of the CDR3 DNA that was read is TGTGCCTGGAGAAGCCAGGGAAATTCACCC. The rearrangement links TRBV30 to TRBJ1-6; weak D call: TRBD1 (5 bases). The read comes to an end 3 residues before the CDR3 does, leaving the germline J gene to fill in the end. Germline assignment: CDR1 GTSNPN and CDR2 SVGIG (reference sequence). CDR3 length: 13 residues. The germline V and J ends were trimmed by 3 bases and 7 bases, with 10 bases remaining between them.

This clone was recorded many times. The read gets to within 3 residues of the CDR3 end, and the germline J gene fills in the rest. The genes are TRBV7-2 and TRBJ2-1; 8 bases fit TRBD2. Germline values: CDR1 SGHTA, CDR2 FQGNSA. V lost 2 bases, J lost 6 bases, and 3 bases stayed unmatched. The CDR3 runs to 14 residues. The CDR3 sequence is CASSLRSGSNEQFF. Incomplete CDR3 DNA: TGTGCCAGCAGCTTACGAAGCGGGAGCAATGAG.

This clone was detected many times. The read finishes 3 residues shy of the CDR3 end, and the germline J gene is used to complete it. The J gene is TRBJ2-5, the V gene TRBV6-2 or TRBV6-3, with D unresolved. This CDR3 is 15 amino acids long. Germline assignment: CDR1 MNHEY and CDR2 SVGEGT. Trimming took off 2 bases at V and 4 bases at J, with 14 bases between the two ends. The CDR3 sequence is CASSYGSEVGETQYF. CDR3 bases read: TGTGCCAGCAGTTACGGAAGCGAGGTCGGAGAGACC.

This clone was counted many times. The read ends 3 residues before the CDR3 terminus; that terminus is restored from the germline J gene. V usage is TRBV10-1 and J usage is TRBJ2-1; D is ambiguous. This CDR3 comprises 13 residues. Germline V gene data show CDR1 as WNHNN and CDR2 as SYGVQD (reference sequence). V was pared by 3 bases and J by 0 bases, with 3 bases between. CDR3 DNA (partial): TGCGCCAGCAGTGACGGCTCCTACAATGAG. Protein sequence: CASSDGSYNE. The complete CDR3 sequence is CASSDGSYNEQFF.

This clone was found many times. Sequencing ends 3 residues short of the CDR3 end; the germline J gene provides the rest. The chain joins TRBV19 to TRBJ1-6, with D unresolved. This CDR3 comprises 12 residues. Germline loops: CDR1 LNHDA, CDR2 SQIVND (reference sequence). The CDR3 bases that were read are TGTGCCAGTAGTGCCGACTTAGCGCCC. Residues: CASSADLAP. The full CDR3 is CASSADLAPLHF.

This clone was seen repeatedly, ten times or more. The read ends 3 residues before the CDR3 terminus; that terminus is restored from the germline J gene. The chain is built from TRBV23-1 and TRBJ2-2; no clear D gene. TRBV23-1 belongs to the ORF category, with a function that is uncertain. The germline V and J ends were trimmed by 0 bases and 4 bases, with 6 bases remaining between them. CDR3 length: 14 amino acids. CDR3 sequence reads: CASSQSGSTGELFF. The sequenced CDR3 bases are TGCGCCAGCAGTCAATCTGGCAGCACCGGGGAG.

This clone was observed many times. The CDR3 goes on 3 residues after the read ends, and that part is filled in from the germline J gene. The rearrangement uses TRBV2 and TRBJ2-3, with D possibly matching TRBD2 (5 bases). With 4 bases removed from V and 1 base from J, the gap between germline ends came to 12 bases. The CDR3 runs 15 residues. From germline, CDR1 is SNHLY and CDR2 FYNNEI. The CDR3 bases that were read are TGTGCCAGCAGTGCCAATGCCGGGGGCACAGATACG. Its protein is CASSANAGGTDT. The full-length CDR3 reads as CASSANAGGTDTQYF.

This clone showed up many times. The read finishes 3 residues shy of the CDR3 end, and the germline J gene is used to complete it. This sequence joins TRBV19 and TRBJ2-7, with 7 bases aligning to TRBD1. The CDR3 is 14 amino acids. With 7 bases clipped from V and 4 bases from J, the junction kept 10 bases outside the gene matches. Per the germline V gene, CDR1 is LNHDA and CDR2 is SQIVND (reference sequence). Partial CDR3 DNA: TGTGCCAGTAACCCCTCTCGGGACAGTTACGAG. Translation gives CASNPSRDSYE. The whole CDR3 sequence is CASNPSRDSYEQYF.

Ten or more counts support this clone. Read sequence stops 3 residues before the CDR3 end, and the germline J gene provides the missing end. J is TRBJ1-2 and V is TRBV5-6; possibly TRBD1 for D (6 bases). CDR1 is SGHDT and CDR2 is YYEEEE in the germline V gene. The CDR3 sequence is 12 residues long. V was trimmed by 3 bases and J by 4 bases, leaving 7 bases between them. The sequenced part of the CDR3 DNA is TGTGCCAGCAGCTCGACAGGCTATGGC. Translated: CASSSTGYG. The whole CDR3 protein reads CASSSTGYGYTF.

Many counts were recorded for this clone. The CDR3 extends 3 residues past the end of the read, so its final part is completed from the germline J gene. V is TRBV3-1 (or the pseudogene TRBV3-2) and J is TRBJ1-1, with TRBD1 matching over 8 bases. J was trimmed by 7 bases and V by 2 bases; bases with no gene match: 9. Germline CDR1 and CDR2: LGHDT and YNNKEL (reference sequence). The CDR3 is 15 amino acids. CDR3 sequence: CASSQRPTGEIEAFF. The DNA read from the CDR3 is TGTGCCAGCAGCCAACGACCGACAGGGGAAATTGAA.